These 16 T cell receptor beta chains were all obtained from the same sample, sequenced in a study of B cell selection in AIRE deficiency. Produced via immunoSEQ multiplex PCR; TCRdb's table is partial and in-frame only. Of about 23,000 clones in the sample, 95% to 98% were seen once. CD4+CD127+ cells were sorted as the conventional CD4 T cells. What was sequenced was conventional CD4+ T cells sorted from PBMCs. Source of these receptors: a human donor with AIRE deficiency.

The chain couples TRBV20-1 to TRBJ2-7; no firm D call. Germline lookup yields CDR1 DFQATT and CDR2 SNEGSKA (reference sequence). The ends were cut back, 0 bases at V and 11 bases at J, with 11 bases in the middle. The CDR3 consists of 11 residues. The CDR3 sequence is CSARDRLWEYF. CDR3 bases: TGCAGTGCTAGAGATCGGCTATGGGAGTACTTC.

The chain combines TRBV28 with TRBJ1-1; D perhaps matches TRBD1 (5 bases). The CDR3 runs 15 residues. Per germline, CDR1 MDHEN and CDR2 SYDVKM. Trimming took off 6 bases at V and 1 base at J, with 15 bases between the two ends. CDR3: CASSAMGGRNTEAFF. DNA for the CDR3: TGTGCCAGCAGCGCCATGGGGGGTAGGAACACTGAAGCTTTCTTT.

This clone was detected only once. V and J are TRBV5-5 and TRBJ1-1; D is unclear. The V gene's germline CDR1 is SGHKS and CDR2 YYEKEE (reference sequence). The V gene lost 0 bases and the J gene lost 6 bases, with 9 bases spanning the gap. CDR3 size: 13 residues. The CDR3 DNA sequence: TGTGCCAGCAGCTTGGCCAGTAGCTCTGAAGCTTTCTTT. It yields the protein CASSLASSSEAFF.

CDR3 DNA: TGCAGCGTTCACCGACAGGGCCGGGGGAACACTGAAGCTTTCTTT. Its translation is CSVHRQGRGNTEAFF. This sequence joins TRBV29-1 and TRBJ1-1, with TRBD1 matching over 7 bases. Germline V gives CDR1 SQVTM, CDR2 ANQGSEA. The CDR3 is made up of 15 amino acids. The junction had 10 bases not matched to a gene; V was cut back by 5 bases and J by 1 base.

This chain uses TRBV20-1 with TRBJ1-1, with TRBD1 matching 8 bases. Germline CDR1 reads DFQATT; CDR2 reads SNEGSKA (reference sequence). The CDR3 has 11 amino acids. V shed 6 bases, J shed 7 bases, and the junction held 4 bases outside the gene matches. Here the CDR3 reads CSAPTGGEAFF. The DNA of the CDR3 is TGCAGTGCGCCCACAGGGGGTGAAGCTTTCTTT.

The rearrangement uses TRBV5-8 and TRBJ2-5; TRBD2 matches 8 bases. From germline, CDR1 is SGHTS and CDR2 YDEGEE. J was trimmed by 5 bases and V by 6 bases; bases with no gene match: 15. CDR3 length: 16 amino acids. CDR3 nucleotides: TGTGCCAGCAAGAGTCTTAGCGGGGACCGAGTGGAGACCCAGTACTTC. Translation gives CASKSLSGDRVETQYF. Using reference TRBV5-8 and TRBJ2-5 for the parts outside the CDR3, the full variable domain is EAGVTQSPTHLIKTRGQQATLRCSPISGHTSVYWYQQALGLGLQFLLWYDEGEERNRGNFPPRFSGRQFPNYSSELNVNALELEDSALYLCASKSLSGDRVETQYFGPGTRLLVL.

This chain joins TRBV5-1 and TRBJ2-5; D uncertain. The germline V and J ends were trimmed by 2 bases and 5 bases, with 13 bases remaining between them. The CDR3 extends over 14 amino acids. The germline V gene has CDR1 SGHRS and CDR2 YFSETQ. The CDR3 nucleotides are TGCGCCAGCAGCTTTGAAGGAAGGTGGGAGACCCAGTACTTC. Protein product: CASSFEGRWETQYF.

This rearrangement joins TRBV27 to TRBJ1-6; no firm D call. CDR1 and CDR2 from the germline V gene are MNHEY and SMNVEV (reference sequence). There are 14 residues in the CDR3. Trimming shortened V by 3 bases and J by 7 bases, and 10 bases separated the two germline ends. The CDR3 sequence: CASSFDGENSPLHF. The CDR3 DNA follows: TGTGCCAGCAGTTTCGACGGAGAGAATTCACCCCTCCACTTT.

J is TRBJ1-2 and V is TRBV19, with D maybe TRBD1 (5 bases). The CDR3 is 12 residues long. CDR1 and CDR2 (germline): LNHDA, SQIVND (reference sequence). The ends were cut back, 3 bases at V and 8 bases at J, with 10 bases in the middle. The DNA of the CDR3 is TGTGCCAGTAGTATGATGGACACCGGCTACACCTTC. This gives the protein CASSMMDTGYTF.

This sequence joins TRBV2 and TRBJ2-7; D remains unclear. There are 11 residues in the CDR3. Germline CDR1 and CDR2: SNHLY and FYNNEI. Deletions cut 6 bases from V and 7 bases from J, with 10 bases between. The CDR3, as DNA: TGTGCCAGCAGGACCCAAAGGGAGCAGTACTTC. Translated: CASRTQREQYF.

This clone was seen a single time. The CDR3 region has the DNA TGTGCCAGCAGGAAAGTCGGGTGGGAGGAAGGGGTCAATCAGCCCCAGCATTTT. This codes for CASRKVGWEEGVNQPQHF. The gene calls are TRBV7-2 and TRBJ1-5, with D possibly matching TRBD1 (5 bases). V lost 6 bases to trimming and J lost 3 bases, with 24 bases between them. The germline CDR1 and CDR2 sequences are SGHTA and FQGNSA. This CDR3 region has 18 residues.

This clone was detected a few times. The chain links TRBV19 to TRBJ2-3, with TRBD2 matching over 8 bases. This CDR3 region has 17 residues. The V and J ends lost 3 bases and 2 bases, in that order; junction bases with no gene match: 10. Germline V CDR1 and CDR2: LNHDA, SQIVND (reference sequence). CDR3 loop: CASSISPSGSATDTQYF. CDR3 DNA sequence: TGTGCCAGTAGTATCTCCCCCAGCGGGAGTGCCACAGATACGCAGTATTTT.

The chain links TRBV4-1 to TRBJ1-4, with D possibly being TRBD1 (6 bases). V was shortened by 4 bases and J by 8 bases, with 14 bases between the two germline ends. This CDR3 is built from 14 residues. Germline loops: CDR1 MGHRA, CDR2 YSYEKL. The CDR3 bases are TGCGCCAGCAGCCCGAGGGGGATCGGGGAAAAACTGTTTTTT. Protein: CASSPRGIGEKLFF.

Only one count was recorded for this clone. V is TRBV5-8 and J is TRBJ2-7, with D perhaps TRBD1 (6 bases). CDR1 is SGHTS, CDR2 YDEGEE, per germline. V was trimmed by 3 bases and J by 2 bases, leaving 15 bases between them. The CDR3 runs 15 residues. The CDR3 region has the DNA TGTGCCAGCAGCTGGGCCGGGACACCTACCTACGAGCAGTACTTC. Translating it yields CASSWAGTPTYEQYF.

The CDR3 reads CASSWGTGGYEQYF. CDR3 nucleotide sequence: TGTGCCAGCAGCTGGGGGACAGGGGGCTACGAGCAGTACTTC. The chain carries TRBV5-4 and TRBJ2-7; the match to TRBD1 covers 11 bases. The CDR3 extends over 14 amino acids. V gave up 3 bases and J gave up 3 bases; unmatched junction bases: 2. Germline lookup yields CDR1 SGHNT and CDR2 YYREEE (reference sequence).

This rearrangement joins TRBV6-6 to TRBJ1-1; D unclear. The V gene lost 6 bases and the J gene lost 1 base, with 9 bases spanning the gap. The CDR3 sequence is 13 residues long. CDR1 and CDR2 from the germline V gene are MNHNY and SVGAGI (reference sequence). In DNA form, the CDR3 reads TGTGCCAGCAGCCTCAAGGGGAACACTGAAGCTTTCTTT. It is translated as CASSLKGNTEAFF.